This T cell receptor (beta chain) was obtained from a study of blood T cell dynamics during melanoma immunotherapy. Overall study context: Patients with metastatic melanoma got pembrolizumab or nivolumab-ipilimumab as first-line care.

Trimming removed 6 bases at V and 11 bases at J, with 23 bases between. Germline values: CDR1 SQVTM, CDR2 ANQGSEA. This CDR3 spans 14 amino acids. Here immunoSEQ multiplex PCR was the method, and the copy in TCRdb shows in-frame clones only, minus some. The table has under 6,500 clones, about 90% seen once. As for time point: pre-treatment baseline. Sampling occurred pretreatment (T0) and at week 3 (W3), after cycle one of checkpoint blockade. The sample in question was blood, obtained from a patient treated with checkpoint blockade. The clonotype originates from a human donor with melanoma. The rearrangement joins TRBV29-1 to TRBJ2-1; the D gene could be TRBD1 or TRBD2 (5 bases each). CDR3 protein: CSVPQSGTSYKQFF. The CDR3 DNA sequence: TGCAGCGTCCCTCAAAGTGGGACCTCTTATAAGCAGTTCTTC.